This TCR beta chain stems from a study of cytomegalovirus exposure and HLA in healthy donors. Across the study: Clustering assigned 81% of the approximately 400 genotyped donors to the Caucasian-associated ancestry cluster. General study findings and limits: Excluded were some V segments that proved indistinguishable, including TRBV6-2 and TRBV6-3.

13 Jbeta primers and 60 Vbeta primers were used for the PCR. Clones were read by immunoSEQ multiplex PCR, and TCRdb kept only the in-frame ones, dropping some. The table includes approximately 170,000 clones, about 80% detected once. A remark on this clone: Its antigen is not identified.

Germline trimming cut 6 bases from V and 8 bases from J; bases unmatched to any gene: 9. The CDR3 spans 13 residues. Germline V gives CDR1 KGHSH, CDR2 LQKENI. This receptor was identified in a woman between 40 and 55 years old in good health and CMV-seronegative. The chain couples TRBV18 to TRBJ1-1, with TRBD1 matching 7 bases. Sequencing was performed on PBMCs. The CDR3 loop is CASSLTHRGEAFF. DNA of the CDR3: TGTGCCAGCTCCCTTACCCACAGGGGAGAAGCTTTCTTT.